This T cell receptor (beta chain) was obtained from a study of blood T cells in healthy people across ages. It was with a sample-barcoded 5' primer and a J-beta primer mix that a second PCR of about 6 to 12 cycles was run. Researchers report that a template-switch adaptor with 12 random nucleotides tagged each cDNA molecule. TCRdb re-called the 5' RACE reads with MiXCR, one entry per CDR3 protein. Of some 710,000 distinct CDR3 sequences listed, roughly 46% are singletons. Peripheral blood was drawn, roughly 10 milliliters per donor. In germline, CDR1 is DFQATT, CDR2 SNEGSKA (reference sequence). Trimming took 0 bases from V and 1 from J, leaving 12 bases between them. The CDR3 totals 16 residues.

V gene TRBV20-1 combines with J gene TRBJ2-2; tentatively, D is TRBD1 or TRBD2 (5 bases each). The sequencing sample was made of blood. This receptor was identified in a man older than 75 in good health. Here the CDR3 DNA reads TGCAGTGCTAGAGATCCGGGACGGATGAACACCGGGGAGCTGTTTTTT. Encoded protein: CSARDPGRMNTGELFF.